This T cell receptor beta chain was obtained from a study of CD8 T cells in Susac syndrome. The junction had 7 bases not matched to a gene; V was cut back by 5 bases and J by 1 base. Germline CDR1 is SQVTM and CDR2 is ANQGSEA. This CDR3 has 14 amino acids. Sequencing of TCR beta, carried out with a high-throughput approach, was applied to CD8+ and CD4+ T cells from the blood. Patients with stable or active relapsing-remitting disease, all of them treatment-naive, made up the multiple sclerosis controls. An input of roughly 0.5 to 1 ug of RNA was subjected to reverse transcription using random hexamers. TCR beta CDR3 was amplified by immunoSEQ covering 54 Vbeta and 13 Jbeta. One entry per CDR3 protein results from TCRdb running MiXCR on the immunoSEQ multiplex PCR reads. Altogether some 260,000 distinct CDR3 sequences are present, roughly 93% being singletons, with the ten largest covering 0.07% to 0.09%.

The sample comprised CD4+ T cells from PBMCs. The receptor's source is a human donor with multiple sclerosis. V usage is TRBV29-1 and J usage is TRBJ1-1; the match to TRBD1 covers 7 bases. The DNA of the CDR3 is TGCAGCGTTAAAAGGACAGGATCGAACACTGAAGCTTTCTTT. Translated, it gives CSVKRTGSNTEAFF.